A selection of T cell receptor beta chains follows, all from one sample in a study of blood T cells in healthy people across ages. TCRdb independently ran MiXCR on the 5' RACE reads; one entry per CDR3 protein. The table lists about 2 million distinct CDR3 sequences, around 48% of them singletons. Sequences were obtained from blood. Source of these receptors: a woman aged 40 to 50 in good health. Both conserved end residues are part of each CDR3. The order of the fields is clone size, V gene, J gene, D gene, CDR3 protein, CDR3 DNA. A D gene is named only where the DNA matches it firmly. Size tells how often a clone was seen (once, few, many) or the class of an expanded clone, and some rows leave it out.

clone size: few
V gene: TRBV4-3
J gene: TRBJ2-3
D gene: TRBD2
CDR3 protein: CASSQDRGLAGGTFTDTQYF
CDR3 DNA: TGCGCCAGCAGCCAAGATCGGGGACTAGCGGGGGGTACTTTCACAGATACGCAGTATTTT

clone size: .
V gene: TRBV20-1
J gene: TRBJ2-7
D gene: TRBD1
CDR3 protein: CSAGERWDSYEQYF
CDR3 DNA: TGCAGTGCGGGAGAGAGATGGGACAGCTACGAGCAGTACTTC

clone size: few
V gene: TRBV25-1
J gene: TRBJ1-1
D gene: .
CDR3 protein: CASIDIGAKAFF
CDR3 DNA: TGTGCCAGCATCGACATAGGGGCTAAAGCTTTCTTT

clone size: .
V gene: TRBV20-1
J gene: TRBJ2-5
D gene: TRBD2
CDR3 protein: CSAGSGGGQETQYF
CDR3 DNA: TGCAGTGCTGGAAGCGGGGGGGGACAAGAGACCCAGTACTTC

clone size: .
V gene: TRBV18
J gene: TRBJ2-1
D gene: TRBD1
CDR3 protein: CASSSSAYRGPGNEQFF
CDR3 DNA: TGTGCCAGCTCATCGTCGGCCTACAGGGGGCCAGGCAATGAGCAGTTCTTC

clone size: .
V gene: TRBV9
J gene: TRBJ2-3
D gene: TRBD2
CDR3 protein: CASSVGGLADTDTQYF
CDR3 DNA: TGTGCCAGCAGCGTAGGAGGTCTAGCGGACACAGATACGCAGTATTTT

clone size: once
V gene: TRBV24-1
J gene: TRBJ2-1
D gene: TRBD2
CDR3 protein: CATRTSEKTDEQFF
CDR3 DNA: TGTGCCACCAGGACTAGCGAAAAAACCGATGAGCAGTTCTTC

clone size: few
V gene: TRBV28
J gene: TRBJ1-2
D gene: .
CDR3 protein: CASSSQDRWYGYTF
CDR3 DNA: TGTGCCAGCAGTTCCCAGGACAGATGGTATGGCTACACCTTC

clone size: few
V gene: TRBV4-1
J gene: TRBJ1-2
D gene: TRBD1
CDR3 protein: CASSQMGQGNGYTF
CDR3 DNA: TGCGCCAGCAGCCAGATGGGACAGGGCAATGGCTACACCTTC

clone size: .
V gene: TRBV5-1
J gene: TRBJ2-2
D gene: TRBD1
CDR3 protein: CASSVIAGGTGELFF
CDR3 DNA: TGCGCCAGCAGCGTTATAGCAGGGGGCACCGGGGAGCTGTTTTTT

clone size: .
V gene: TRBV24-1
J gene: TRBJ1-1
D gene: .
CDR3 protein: CATSDTRGAETEAFF
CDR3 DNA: TGTGCCACCAGTGATACGAGGGGCGCAGAGACTGAAGCTTTCTTT

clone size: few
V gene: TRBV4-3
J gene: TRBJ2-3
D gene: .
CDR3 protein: CASSQEARRYGDVGDTQYF
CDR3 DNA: TGCGCCAGCAGCCAAGAGGCTAGGCGATACGGGGATGTAGGGGATACGCAGTATTTT

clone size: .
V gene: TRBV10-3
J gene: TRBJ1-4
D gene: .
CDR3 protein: CAISESREKLFF
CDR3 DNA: TGTGCCATCAGTGAGTCGAGAGAAAAACTGTTTTTT

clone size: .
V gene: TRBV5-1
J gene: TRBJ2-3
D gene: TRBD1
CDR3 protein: CASSKGQGAADTQYF
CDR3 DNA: TGCGCCAGCAGTAAGGGGCAGGGGGCCGCAGATACGCAGTATTTT

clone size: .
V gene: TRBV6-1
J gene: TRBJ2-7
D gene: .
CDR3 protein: CASSTTREQYF
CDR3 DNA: TGTGCCAGCAGTACAACTCGCGAGCAGTACTTC

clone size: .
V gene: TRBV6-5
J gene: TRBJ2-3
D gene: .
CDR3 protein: CASSYSTPMLASGTDTQYF
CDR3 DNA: TGTGCCAGCAGTTATTCTACCCCGATGCTCGCTAGTGGCACAGATACGCAGTATTTT

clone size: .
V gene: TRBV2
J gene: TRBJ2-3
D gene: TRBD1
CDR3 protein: CASRGQPDTQYF
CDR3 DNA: TGTGCCAGCAGGGGACAGCCAGATACGCAGTATTTT

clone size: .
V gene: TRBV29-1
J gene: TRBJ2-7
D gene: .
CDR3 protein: CSAMTGSSYEQYF
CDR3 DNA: TGCAGCGCTATGACTGGGAGCTCCTACGAGCAGTACTTC

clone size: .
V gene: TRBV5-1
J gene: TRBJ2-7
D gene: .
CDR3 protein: CASSFRAYTGTAYEQYF
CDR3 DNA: TGCGCCAGCAGCTTTCGGGCTTACACAGGGACGGCCTACGAGCAGTACTTC

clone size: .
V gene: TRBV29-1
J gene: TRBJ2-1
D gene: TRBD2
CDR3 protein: CSVGGGGPNEQFF
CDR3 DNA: TGCAGCGTTGGAGGCGGGGGGCCGAATGAGCAGTTCTTC

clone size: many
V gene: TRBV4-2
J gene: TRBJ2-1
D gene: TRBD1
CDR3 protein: CASSQPGTGNNEQFF
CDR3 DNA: TGTGCCAGCAGCCAACCCGGGACAGGGAACAATGAGCAGTTCTTC

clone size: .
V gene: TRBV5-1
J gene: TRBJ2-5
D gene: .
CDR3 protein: CASRRMGETQYF
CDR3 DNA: TGCGCCAGCAGGCGAATGGGGGAGACCCAGTACTTC